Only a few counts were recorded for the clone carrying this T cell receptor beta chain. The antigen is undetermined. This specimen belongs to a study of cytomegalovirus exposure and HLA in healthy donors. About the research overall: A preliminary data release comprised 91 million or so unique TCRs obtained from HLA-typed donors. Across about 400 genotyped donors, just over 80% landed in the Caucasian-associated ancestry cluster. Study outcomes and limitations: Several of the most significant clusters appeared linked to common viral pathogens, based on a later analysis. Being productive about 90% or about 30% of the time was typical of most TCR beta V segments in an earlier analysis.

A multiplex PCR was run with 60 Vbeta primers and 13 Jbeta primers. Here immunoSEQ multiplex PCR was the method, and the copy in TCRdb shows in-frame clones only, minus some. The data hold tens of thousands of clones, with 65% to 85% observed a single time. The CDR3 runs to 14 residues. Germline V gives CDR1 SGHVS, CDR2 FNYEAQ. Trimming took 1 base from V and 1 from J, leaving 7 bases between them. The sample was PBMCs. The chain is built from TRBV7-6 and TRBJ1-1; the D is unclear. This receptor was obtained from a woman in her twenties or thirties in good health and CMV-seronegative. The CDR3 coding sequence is TGTGCCAGCAGCTTAGGGCGGGGGAACACTGAAGCTTTCTTT. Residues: CASSLGRGNTEAFF.